The 4 T cell receptor beta chains given below trace back to one sample, sequenced in a study of blood T cells in healthy people across ages. It was with a sample-barcoded 5' primer and a J-beta primer mix that a second PCR of about 6 to 12 cycles was run. From the 5' RACE reads, TCRdb called clonotypes with MiXCR, one entry per CDR3 protein. The sample includes over 1,500,000 distinct CDR3 sequences, just under 50% of them seen just once. Input material: blood. All receptors derive from a woman in her forties in good health.

The rearrangement uses TRBV11-2 and TRBJ2-7, with 8 bases lining up with TRBD1. The DNA end lines up better with TRBJ2-5; the J call may be wrong. This CDR3 has 15 residues. Germline lookup yields CDR1 SGHAT and CDR2 FQNNGV. CDR3 coding DNA: TGTGCCAGCAGCTTAGAGGGACAGGTTGAAGAGACCCAGTACTTC. Translation gives CASSLEGQVEETQYF.

The rearrangement uses TRBV5-1 and TRBJ2-6; 8 nucleotides match TRBD1. Germline CDR1 is SGHRS and CDR2 is YFSETQ. The CDR3 spans 18 residues. V was pared by 0 bases and J by 2 bases, with 7 bases of the junction left unmatched. CDR3 loop: CASSLGGRTGTGANVLTF. For the CDR3, the DNA is TGCGCCAGCAGCTTGGGCGGACGGACAGGGACTGGGGCCAACGTCCTGACTTTC.

This clonotype has only a few counts. V usage is TRBV7-2 and J usage is TRBJ2-1; TRBD1 matches 8 bases. There are 15 residues in the CDR3. Per germline, CDR1 SGHTA and CDR2 FQGNSA. The V segment lost 4 bases and the J segment 6 bases; nucleotides outside the gene matches: 8. The CDR3 sequence: CASSYGQGLGNEQFF. As DNA, the CDR3 is TGTGCCAGCAGCTACGGACAGGGTTTGGGCAATGAGCAGTTCTTC. Filled out from reference TRBV7-2 and TRBJ2-1, the complete variable domain reads GAGVSQSPSNKVTEKGKDVELRCDPISGHTALYWYRQSLGQGLEFLIYFQGNSAPDKSGLPSDRFSAERTGGSVSTLTIQRTQQEDSAVYLCASSYGQGLGNEQFFGPGTRLTVL.

The CDR3: CASSLTWDNNQPQHF. The CDR3 region has the DNA TGCGCCAGCAGCCTGACGTGGGACAACAATCAGCCCCAGCATTTT. This chain connects TRBV4-3 to TRBJ1-5; D is possibly TRBD1 (6 bases). CDR3 length: 15 amino acids. Germline CDR1 reads LGHNA; CDR2 reads YSLEER. V gave up 4 bases and J gave up 3 bases, with 13 bases separating them.